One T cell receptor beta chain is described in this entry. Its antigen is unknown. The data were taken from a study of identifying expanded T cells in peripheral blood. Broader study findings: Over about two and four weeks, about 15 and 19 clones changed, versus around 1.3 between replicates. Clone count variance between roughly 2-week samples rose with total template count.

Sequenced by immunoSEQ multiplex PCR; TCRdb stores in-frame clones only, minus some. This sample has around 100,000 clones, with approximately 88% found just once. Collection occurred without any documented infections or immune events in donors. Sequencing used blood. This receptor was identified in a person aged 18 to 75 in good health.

The CDR3 is CASSGIGQGASSYEQYF. The CDR3 nucleotides read TGTGCCAGCAGCGGAATAGGCCAGGGGGCAAGCTCCTACGAGCAGTACTTC. The V and J genes are TRBV5-6 and TRBJ2-7, with TRBD1 matching 8 bases. Losses at the gene ends were 4 bases for V and 0 bases for J; bases not matched to a gene: 12. Germline V gene sequence: CDR1 SGHDT, CDR2 YYEEEE. The CDR3 runs to 17 residues.